This TCR beta chain was observed in a study of radiotherapy plus CTLA-4 blockade in lung cancer listed by TCRdb under 2018. For context, the study as a whole: Among enrolled patients, approximately 18% had an objective response and approximately 30% reached disease control. The research as a whole found: After treatment with radiotherapy and ipilimumab, TCR clones that came from tumors expanded in the peripheral blood. The strongest predictors of response were reported to be early dynamic shifts in blood T cell clones along with a rise in serum interferon-beta following radiation.

Focal radiation therapy combined with CTLA-4 blockade (ipilimumab) was tested in patients with chemo-refractory metastatic non-small-cell lung cancer. After removal of 3 bases from V and 6 bases from J, the junction retains 6 bases not matched to a gene. The CDR3 has 14 amino acids, counting the end cysteine and phenylalanine. Here the CDR3 DNA is all that survives: 42 bases in frame from base 1. As encoded in the germline V gene, CDR1 is SGHRS while CDR2 is YFSETQ. Library method: the immunoSEQ multiplex PCR assay. Drawn from immuneACCESS, this table holds only the in-frame rearrangements with V and J called that TCRdb kept. Clones are partly lost; checked studies trace under half to an unresolved V gene and leave the rest unexplained. This sample comprises 60,000 to 85,000 clones, about 87% of them detected only once. The ten largest make up 0.87% of the sample. For this clone: Its target antigen remains unknown. Per-base quality was not reported, and no clone a single base away is much larger than it.

The sequences come from peripheral blood, collected from a patient treated with radiotherapy plus ipilimumab. The chain joins TRBV5-1 to TRBJ2-7, with 10 middle bases fitting TRBD1. The receptor was derived from a human donor with non-small cell lung cancer who had stable disease on radiotherapy plus ipilimumab. The base sequence is TGCGCCAGCAGCTGGACCGGGACAGGGGCCGAGCAGTACTTC. Its protein reads: CASSWTGTGAEQYF. Joined to the reference TRBV5-1 and TRBJ2-7 proteins, this CDR3 gives the full variable domain: KAGVTQTPRYLIKTRGQQVTLSCSPISGHRSVSWYQQTPGQGLQFLFEYFSETQRNKGNFPGRFSGRQFSNSRSEMNVSTLELGDSALYLCASSWTGTGAEQYFGPGTRLTVT.